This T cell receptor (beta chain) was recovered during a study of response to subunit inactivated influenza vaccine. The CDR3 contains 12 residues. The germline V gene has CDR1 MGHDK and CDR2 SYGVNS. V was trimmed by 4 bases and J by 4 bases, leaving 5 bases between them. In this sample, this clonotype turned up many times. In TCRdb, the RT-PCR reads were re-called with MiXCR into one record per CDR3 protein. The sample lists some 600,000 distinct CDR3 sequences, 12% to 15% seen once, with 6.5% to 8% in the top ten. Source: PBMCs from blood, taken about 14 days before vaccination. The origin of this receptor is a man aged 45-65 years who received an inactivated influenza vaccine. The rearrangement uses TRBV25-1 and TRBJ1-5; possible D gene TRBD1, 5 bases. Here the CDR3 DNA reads TGTGCCAGCAGTGCAGGGAATCAGCCCCAGCATTTT. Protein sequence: CASSAGNQPQHF.